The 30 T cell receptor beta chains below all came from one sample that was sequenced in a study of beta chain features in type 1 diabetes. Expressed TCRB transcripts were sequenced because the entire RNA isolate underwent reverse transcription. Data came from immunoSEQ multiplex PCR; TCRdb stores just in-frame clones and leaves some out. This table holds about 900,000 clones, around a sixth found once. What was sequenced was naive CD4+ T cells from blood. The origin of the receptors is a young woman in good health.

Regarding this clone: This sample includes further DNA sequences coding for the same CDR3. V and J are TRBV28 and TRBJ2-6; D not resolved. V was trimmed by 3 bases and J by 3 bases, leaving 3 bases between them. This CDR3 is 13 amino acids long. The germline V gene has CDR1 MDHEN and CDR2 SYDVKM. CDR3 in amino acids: CASSLGGANVLTF. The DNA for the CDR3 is TGTGCCAGCAGTTTGGGTGGGGCCAACGTCCTGACTTTC.

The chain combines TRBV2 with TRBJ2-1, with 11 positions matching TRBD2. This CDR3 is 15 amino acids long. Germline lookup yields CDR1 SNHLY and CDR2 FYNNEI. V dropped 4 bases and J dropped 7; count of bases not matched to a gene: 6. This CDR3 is CASSGLAGRGNEQFF. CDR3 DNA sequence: TGTGCCAGCAGTGGACTAGCGGGAAGGGGAAATGAGCAGTTCTTC.

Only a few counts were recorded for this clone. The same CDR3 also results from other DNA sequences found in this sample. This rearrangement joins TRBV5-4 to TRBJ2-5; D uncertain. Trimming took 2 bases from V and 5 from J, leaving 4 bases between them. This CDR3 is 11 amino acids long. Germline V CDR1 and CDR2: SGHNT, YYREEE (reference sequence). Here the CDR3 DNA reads TGTGCCAGCAGCTTTCGGGAGACCCAGTACTTC. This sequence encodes CASSFRETQYF.

Written as DNA, the CDR3 is TGTGCCAGCCTCGGGGCTAGCGGGAGCCCCACCGGGGAGCTGTTTTTT. This codes for CASLGASGSPTGELFF. This rearrangement joins TRBV2 to TRBJ2-2; 10 nucleotides agree with TRBD2. Germline V CDR1 and CDR2: SNHLY, FYNNEI. CDR3 length equals 16 residues. J lost 4 bases, V lost 8 bases, and 10 bases had no gene match.

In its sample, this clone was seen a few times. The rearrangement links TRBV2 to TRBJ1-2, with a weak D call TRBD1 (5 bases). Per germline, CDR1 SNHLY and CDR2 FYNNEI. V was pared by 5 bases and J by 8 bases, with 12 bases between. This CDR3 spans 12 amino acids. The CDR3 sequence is CASSPGLRGYTF. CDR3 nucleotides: TGTGCCAGCAGTCCGGGACTTCGCGGCTACACCTTC.

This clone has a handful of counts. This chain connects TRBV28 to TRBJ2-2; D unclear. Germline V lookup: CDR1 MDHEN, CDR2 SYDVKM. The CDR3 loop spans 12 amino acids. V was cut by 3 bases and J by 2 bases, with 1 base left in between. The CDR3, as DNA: TGTGCCAGCAGTTTTAACACCGGGGAGCTGTTTTTT. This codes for CASSFNTGELFF.

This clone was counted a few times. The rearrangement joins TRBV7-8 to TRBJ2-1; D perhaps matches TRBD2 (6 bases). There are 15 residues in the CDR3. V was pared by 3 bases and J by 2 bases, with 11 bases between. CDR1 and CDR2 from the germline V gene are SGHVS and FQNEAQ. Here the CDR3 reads CASSLRRDPYNEQFF. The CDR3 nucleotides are TGTGCCAGCAGCTTGAGGCGGGACCCCTACAATGAGCAGTTCTTC.

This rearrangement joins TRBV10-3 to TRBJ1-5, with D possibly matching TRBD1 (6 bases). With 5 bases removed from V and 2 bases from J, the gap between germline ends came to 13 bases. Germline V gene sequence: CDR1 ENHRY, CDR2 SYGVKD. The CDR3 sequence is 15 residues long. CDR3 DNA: TGTGCCATCAGTCAACAGGGAGTGGGCAATCAGCCCCAGCATTTT. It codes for CAISQQGVGNQPQHF.

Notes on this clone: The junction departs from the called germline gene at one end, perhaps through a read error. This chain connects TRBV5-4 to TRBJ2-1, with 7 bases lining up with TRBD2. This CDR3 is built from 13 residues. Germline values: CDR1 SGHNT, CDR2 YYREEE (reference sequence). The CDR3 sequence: CASSFEAGPKAVF. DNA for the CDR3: TGTGCCAGCAGCTTCGAAGCGGGGCCAAAAGCGGTCTTC.

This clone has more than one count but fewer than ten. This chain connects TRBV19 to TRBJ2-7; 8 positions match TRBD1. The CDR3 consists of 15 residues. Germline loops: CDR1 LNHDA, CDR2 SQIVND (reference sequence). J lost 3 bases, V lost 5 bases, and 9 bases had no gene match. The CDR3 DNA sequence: TGTGCCAGTAGTCCCTTGACAGGGGTTGGCTACGAGCAGTACTTC. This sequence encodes CASSPLTGVGYEQYF. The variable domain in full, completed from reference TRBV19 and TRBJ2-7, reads DGGITQSPKYLFRKEGQNVTLSCEQNLNHDAMYWYRQDPGQGLRLIYYSQIVNDFQKGDIAEGYSVSREKKESFPLTVTSAQKNPTAFYLCASSPLTGVGYEQYFGPGTRLTVT.

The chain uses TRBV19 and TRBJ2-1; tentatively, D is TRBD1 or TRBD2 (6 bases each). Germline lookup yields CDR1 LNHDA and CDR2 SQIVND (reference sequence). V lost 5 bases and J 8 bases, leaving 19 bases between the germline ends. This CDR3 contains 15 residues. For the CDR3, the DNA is TGTGCCAGTAGTCTCACTAGGGGGGCACGGGATGAGCAGTTCTTC. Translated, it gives CASSLTRGARDEQFF. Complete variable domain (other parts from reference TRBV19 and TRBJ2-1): DGGITQSPKYLFRKEGQNVTLSCEQNLNHDAMYWYRQDPGQGLRLIYYSQIVNDFQKGDIAEGYSVSREKKESFPLTVTSAQKNPTAFYLCASSLTRGARDEQFFGPGTRLTVL.

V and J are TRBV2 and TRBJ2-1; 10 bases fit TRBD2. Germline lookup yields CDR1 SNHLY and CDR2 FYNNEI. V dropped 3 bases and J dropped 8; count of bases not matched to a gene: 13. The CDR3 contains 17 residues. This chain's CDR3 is CASSEVFGIAGGYEQFF. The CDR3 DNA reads TGTGCCAGCAGTGAGGTGTTTGGGATAGCGGGAGGTTATGAGCAGTTCTTC.

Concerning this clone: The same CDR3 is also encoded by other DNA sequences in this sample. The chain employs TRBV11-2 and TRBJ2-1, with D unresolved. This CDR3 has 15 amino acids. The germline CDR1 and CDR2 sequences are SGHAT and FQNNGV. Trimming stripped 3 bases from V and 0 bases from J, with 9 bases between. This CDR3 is CASSLGTSSYNEQFF. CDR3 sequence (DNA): TGTGCCAGCAGCTTGGGCACGAGCTCCTACAATGAGCAGTTCTTC.

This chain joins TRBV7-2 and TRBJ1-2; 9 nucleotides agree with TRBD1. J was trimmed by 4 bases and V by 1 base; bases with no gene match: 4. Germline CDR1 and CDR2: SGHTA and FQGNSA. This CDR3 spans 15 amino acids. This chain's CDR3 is CASSLVGQGIYGYTF. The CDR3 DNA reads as TGTGCCAGCAGCTTAGTAGGACAGGGGATCTATGGCTACACCTTC.

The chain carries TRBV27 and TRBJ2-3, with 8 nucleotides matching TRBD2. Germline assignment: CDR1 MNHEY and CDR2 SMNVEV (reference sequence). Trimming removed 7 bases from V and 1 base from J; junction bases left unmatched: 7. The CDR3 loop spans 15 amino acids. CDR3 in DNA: TGTGCCAGCACCTCGCGGGAGGCGGGCACAGATACGCAGTATTTT. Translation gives CASTSREAGTDTQYF.

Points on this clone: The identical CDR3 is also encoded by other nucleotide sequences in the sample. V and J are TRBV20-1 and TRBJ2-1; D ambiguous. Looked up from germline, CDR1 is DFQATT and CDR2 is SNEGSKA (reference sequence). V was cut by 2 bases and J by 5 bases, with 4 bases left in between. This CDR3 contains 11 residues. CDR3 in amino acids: CSARRNNEQFF. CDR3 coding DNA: TGCAGTGCTAGAAGGAACAATGAGCAGTTCTTC.

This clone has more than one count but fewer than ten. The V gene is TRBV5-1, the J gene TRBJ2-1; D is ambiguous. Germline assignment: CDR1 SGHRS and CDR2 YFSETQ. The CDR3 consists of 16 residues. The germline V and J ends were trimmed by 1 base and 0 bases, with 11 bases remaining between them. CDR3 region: CASSLMVTSSYNEQFF. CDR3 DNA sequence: TGCGCCAGCAGCTTGATGGTCACAAGCTCCTACAATGAGCAGTTCTTC. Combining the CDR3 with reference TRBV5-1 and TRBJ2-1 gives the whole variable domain KAGVTQTPRYLIKTRGQQVTLSCSPISGHRSVSWYQQTPGQGLQFLFEYFSETQRNKGNFPGRFSGRQFSNSRSEMNVSTLELGDSALYLCASSLMVTSSYNEQFFGPGTRLTVL.

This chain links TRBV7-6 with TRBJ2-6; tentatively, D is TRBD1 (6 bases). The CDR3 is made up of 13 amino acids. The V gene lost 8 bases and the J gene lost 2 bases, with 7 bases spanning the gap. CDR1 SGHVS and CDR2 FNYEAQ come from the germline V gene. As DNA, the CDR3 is TGTGCCAGCGGGGGCGCTGGGGCCAACGTCCTGACTTTC. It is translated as CASGGAGANVLTF.

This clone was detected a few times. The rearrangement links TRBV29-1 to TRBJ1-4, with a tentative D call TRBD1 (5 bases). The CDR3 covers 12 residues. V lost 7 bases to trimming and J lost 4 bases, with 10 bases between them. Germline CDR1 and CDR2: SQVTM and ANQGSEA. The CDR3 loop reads CSAGRHNEKLFF. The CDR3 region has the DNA TGCAGCGCGGGACGGCATAATGAAAAACTGTTTTTT.

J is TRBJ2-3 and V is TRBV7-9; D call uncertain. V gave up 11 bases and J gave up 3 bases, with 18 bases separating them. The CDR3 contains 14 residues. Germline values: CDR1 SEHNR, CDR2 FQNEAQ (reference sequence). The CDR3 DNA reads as TGTGCCGAGTGGTCCCGGGCCAGGACAGATACGCAGTATTTT. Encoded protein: CAEWSRARTDTQYF.

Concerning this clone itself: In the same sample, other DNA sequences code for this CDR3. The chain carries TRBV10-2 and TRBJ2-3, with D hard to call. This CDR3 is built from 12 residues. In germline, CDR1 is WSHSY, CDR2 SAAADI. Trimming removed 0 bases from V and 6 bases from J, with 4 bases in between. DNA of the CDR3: TGCGCCAGCAGTGAGTCTGTGGATACGCAGTATTTT. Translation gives CASSESVDTQYF.

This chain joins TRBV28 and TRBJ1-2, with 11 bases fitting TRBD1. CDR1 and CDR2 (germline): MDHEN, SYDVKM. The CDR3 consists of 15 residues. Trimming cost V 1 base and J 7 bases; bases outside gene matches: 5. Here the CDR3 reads CASSLSDRGLGGYTF. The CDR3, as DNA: TGTGCCAGCAGTTTATCGGACAGGGGGCTCGGTGGCTACACCTTC.

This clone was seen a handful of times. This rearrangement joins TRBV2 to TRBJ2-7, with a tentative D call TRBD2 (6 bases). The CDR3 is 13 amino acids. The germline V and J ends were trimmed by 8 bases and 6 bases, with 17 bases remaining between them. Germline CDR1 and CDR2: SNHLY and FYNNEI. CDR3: CASCGKGWGEQYF. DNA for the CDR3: TGTGCCAGCTGCGGGAAGGGTTGGGGCGAGCAGTACTTC.

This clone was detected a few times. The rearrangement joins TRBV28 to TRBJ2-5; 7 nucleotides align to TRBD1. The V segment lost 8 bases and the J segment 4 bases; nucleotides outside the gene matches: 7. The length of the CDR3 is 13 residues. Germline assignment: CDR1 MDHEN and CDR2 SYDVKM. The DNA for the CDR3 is TGTGCCAGCGGATCGGGACAGATAGAGACCCAGTACTTC. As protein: CASGSGQIETQYF.

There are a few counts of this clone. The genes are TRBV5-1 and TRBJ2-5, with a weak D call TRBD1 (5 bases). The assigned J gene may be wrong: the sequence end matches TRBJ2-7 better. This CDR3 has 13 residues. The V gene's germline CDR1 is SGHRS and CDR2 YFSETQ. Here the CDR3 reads CASSEDQGDEQYF. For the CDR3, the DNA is TGCGCCAGCAGCGAGGACCAGGGCGACGAGCAGTACTTC.

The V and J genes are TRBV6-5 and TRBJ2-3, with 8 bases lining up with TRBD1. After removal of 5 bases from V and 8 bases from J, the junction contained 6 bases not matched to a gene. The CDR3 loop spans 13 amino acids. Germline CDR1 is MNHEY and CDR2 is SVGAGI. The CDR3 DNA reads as TGTGCCAGCAGTCGGCAGGGGGCAGCTACGCAGTATTTT. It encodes CASSRQGAATQYF.

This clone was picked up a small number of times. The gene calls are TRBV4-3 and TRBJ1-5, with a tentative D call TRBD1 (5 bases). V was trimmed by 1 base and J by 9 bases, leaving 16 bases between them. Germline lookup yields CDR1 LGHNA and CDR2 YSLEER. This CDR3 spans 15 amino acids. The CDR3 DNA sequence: TGCGCCAGCAGCCAAGGGGCAGGGAGTAGGGTGCCCCAGCATTTT. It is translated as CASSQGAGSRVPQHF.

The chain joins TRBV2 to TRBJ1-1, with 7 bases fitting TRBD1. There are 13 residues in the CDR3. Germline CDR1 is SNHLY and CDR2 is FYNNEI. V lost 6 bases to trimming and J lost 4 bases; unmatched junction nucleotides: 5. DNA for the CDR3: TGTGCCAGCAGACAGGGGTTCGCCACTGAAGCTTTCTTT. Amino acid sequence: CASRQGFATEAFF.

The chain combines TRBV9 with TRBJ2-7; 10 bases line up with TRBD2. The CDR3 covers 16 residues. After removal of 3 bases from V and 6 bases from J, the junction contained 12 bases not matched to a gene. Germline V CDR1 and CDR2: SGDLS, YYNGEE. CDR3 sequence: CASSGMGLAGVGEQYF. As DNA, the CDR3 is TGTGCCAGCAGCGGCATGGGGCTAGCGGGAGTTGGCGAGCAGTACTTC.

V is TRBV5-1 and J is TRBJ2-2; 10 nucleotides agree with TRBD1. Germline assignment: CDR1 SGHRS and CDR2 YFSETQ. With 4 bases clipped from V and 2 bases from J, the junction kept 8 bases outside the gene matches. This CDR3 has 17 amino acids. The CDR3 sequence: CASSRTGTGVNTGELFF. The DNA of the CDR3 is TGCGCCAGCAGCCGTACCGGGACAGGGGTAAACACCGGGGAGCTGTTTTTT. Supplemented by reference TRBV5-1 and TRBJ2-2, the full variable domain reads KAGVTQTPRYLIKTRGQQVTLSCSPISGHRSVSWYQQTPGQGLQFLFEYFSETQRNKGNFPGRFSGRQFSNSRSEMNVSTLELGDSALYLCASSRTGTGVNTGELFFGEGSRLTVL.